One and the same sample provided the 27 T cell receptor beta chains below, sequenced in a study of T cells in Graves' hyperthyroidism and ophthalmopathy. Amplified regions were TCR beta CDR3 sequences from RNA transcripts. Carried out on the TCR CDR3, a first-round RT-PCR used the HTBI primer set. TCRdb processed the multiplex PCR reads anew with MiXCR; each CDR3 protein has one entry. The sample contains about half a million distinct CDR3 sequences, about 20% of which appear only once. What was sequenced was blood. These receptor sequences come from a middle-aged man with Graves' ophthalmopathy.

This clonotype has only a few counts. A read error may explain this, as a much larger clone is one base away. The rearrangement joins TRBV7-3 to TRBJ2-2, with D tentatively TRBD2 (6 bases). The germline V gene has CDR1 SGHTA and CDR2 FQGTGA. V was cut by 0 bases and J by 4 bases, with 15 bases left in between. The CDR3 is 17 amino acids. The CDR3 loop reads CASSLTVVGGITGELFF. The CDR3 region has the DNA TGTGCCAGCAGCTTAACTGTTGTGGGGGGTATCACCGGGGAGCTGTTTTTT.

The gene calls are TRBV7-2 and TRBJ2-4; 7 bases fit TRBD2. The V segment lost 3 bases and the J segment 3 bases; nucleotides outside the gene matches: 5. The CDR3 is made up of 15 amino acids. Germline V CDR1 and CDR2: SGHTA, FQGNSA. For the CDR3, the DNA is TGTGCCAGCAGCTTCCGGGGGGTTATCAAAAACATTCAGTACTTC. It codes for CASSFRGVIKNIQYF. The entire variable domain, with the rest obtained from reference TRBV7-2 and TRBJ2-4, is as follows: GAGVSQSPSNKVTEKGKDVELRCDPISGHTALYWYRQSLGQGLEFLIYFQGNSAPDKSGLPSDRFSAERTGGSVSTLTIQRTQQEDSAVYLCASSFRGVIKNIQYFGAGTRLSVL.

In this sample, this clonotype turned up a few times. V gene TRBV4-2 combines with J gene TRBJ1-4; D call uncertain. CDR3 length: 14 residues. Germline CDR1 reads LGHNA; CDR2 reads YNFKEQ. The V and J ends lost 3 bases and 2 bases respectively, with 7 bases between them. CDR3 nucleotide sequence: TGTGCCAGCAGCCATGTTATGACTAATGAAAAACTGTTTTTT. Amino acid sequence: CASSHVMTNEKLFF.

This clonotype showed up just a few times. The V gene is TRBV10-1, the J gene TRBJ1-2; 12 bases agree with TRBD1. The V gene end was trimmed by 10 bases and the J gene end by 6 bases; junction bases not matched to a gene: 6. Germline-derived CDR1 and CDR2 are WNHNN and SYGVQD (reference sequence). The CDR3 has 13 amino acids. CDR3: CATGTGGANGYTF. The CDR3 DNA reads TGCGCCACCGGGACAGGGGGCGCGAATGGCTACACCTTC.

Many counts were recorded for this clonotype. The V gene is TRBV4-1, the J gene TRBJ1-1; TRBD1 is a possible D gene (5 bases). The V end lost 5 bases, the J end lost 1 base, and 14 bases lay between the germline ends. Germline CDR1 is MGHRA and CDR2 is YSYEKL. The CDR3 runs to 15 residues. CDR3 sequence (DNA): TGCGCCAGCAGCTTAATTGGGGGTGGGAACACTGAAGCTTTCTTT. Translation gives CASSLIGGGNTEAFF.

This clonotype was counted a few times. The rearrangement links TRBV12-3 or TRBV12-4 to TRBJ1-5; TRBD1 aligns across 7 bases. With 3 bases clipped from V and 6 bases from J, the junction kept 8 bases outside the gene matches. The CDR3 totals 15 residues. CDR3 sequence reads: CASSFNRGVGQPQHF. In DNA form, the CDR3 reads TGTGCCAGCAGTTTCAACAGGGGAGTAGGTCAGCCCCAGCATTTT.

This rearrangement joins TRBV20-1 to TRBJ2-6; D remains ambiguous. CDR1 DFQATT and CDR2 SNEGSKA come from the germline V gene (reference sequence). CDR3 length: 15 amino acids. Trimming took 2 bases from V and 2 from J, leaving 10 bases between them. CDR3 residues: CSARRDPTGANVLTF. CDR3 DNA: TGCAGTGCTAGAAGAGACCCGACTGGGGCCAACGTCCTGACTTTC.

The table lists this clonotype with many counts. The V and J genes are TRBV5-8 and TRBJ1-2; D ambiguous. Germline values: CDR1 SGHTS, CDR2 YDEGEE. This CDR3 region has 14 residues. The V end was cut by 0 bases, the J end by 5 bases, with 11 bases between. CDR3 sequence reads: CASSLVMQSYGYTF. CDR3 DNA: TGTGCCAGCAGCTTGGTTATGCAGTCGTATGGCTACACCTTC.

V is TRBV29-1 and J is TRBJ1-5; D remains unclear. CDR1 is SQVTM and CDR2 is ANQGSEA in the germline V gene. Trimming left V 4 bases short and J 2 bases short, with 9 bases between. The CDR3 loop spans 13 amino acids. The CDR3 sequence: CSVGFRGNQPQHF. The DNA for the CDR3 is TGCAGCGTTGGGTTTCGCGGCAATCAGCCCCAGCATTTT.

This clonotype was detected ten times or more. CDR3 sequence reads: CASSLRGHEQYF. The CDR3 DNA reads TGTGCCAGCAGTTTAAGGGGGCACGAGCAGTACTTC. This chain joins TRBV12-3 or TRBV12-4 and TRBJ2-7, with 7 positions matching TRBD1. The junction had 0 bases not matched to a gene; V was cut back by 2 bases and J by 5 bases. The CDR3 consists of 12 residues.

This clonotype was found many times. This chain uses TRBV11-2 with TRBJ2-1, with D hard to call. CDR1 SGHAT and CDR2 FQNNGV come from the germline V gene. The V end was cut by 1 base, the J end by 4 bases, with 5 bases between. This CDR3 has 13 residues. CDR3 region: CASSLVRYNEQFF. The DNA of the CDR3 is TGTGCCAGCAGCTTAGTACGGTACAATGAGCAGTTCTTC.

This clonotype was counted between two and nine times. V gene TRBV7-9 combines with J gene TRBJ2-5; unclear D gene. Germline V gene lookup returns CDR1 SEHNR and CDR2 FQNEAQ (reference sequence). V lost 6 bases and J lost 5, with 10 bases in between. The CDR3 length is 12 residues. In DNA, the CDR3 is TGTGCCAGCAGGGGTAACGGGGAGACCCAGTACTTC. Amino acid sequence: CASRGNGETQYF.

This clonotype was recorded at least ten times. The rearrangement uses TRBV2 and TRBJ1-2; 7 positions agree with TRBD1. Trimming cost V 6 bases and J 8 bases; bases outside gene matches: 9. The CDR3 has 13 amino acids. Germline CDR1 is SNHLY and CDR2 is FYNNEI. The CDR3 reads CASRLGQTGGYTF. The CDR3 DNA sequence: TGTGCCAGCAGACTGGGACAGACTGGCGGCTACACCTTC.

Many counts were recorded for this clonotype. The V call is TRBV20-1, the J call TRBJ2-3; a possible D gene is TRBD2 (5 bases). The germline V gene has CDR1 DFQATT and CDR2 SNEGSKA (reference sequence). Deletions cut 3 bases from V and 0 bases from J, with 13 bases between. The CDR3 loop spans 15 amino acids. The CDR3 nucleotides read TGCAGTGCTAGGGACTCCCGGGCTAGCACAGATACGCAGTATTTT. Translating it yields CSARDSRASTDTQYF.

This clonotype showed up many times. This chain joins TRBV20-1 and TRBJ2-3, with D unclear. The CDR3 sequence is 16 residues long. V lost 0 bases to trimming and J lost 0 bases, with 13 bases between them. Germline V gene sequence: CDR1 DFQATT, CDR2 SNEGSKA (reference sequence). CDR3 in amino acids: CSARDQEARSTDTQYF. The CDR3 DNA follows: TGCAGTGCTAGAGATCAAGAAGCGCGAAGCACAGATACGCAGTATTTT.

This clonotype occurred a few times. The genes are TRBV30 and TRBJ2-5, with TRBD2 as a possible D gene (5 bases). Looked up from germline, CDR1 is GTSNPN and CDR2 is SVGIG (reference sequence). The CDR3 is 12 residues long. Trimming took 0 bases from V and 8 from J, leaving 10 bases between them. The CDR3 loop is CAWSVLEATQYF. The CDR3 coding sequence is TGTGCCTGGAGTGTACTGGAGGCCACCCAGTACTTC.

At least ten counts were recorded for this clonotype. This chain links TRBV28 with TRBJ1-2; D may be TRBD1 (5 bases). The CDR3 runs to 12 residues. CDR1 MDHEN and CDR2 SYDVKM come from the germline V gene. The ends were cut back, 7 bases at V and 4 bases at J, with 10 bases in the middle. CDR3 residues: CASNGDSYGYTF. The CDR3 nucleotides read TGTGCCAGCAATGGAGACAGCTATGGCTACACCTTC.

This clonotype was seen ten or more times. The chain has TRBV6-2 or TRBV6-3 and TRBJ2-3, with D hard to call. The V gene lost 4 bases and the J gene lost 0 bases, with 14 bases spanning the gap. CDR1 is MNHEY, CDR2 SVGEGT, per germline. The CDR3 has 16 residues. This CDR3 reads CASSLARISSTDTQYF. CDR3 coding DNA: TGTGCCAGCAGTTTAGCCAGGATCTCTAGCACAGATACGCAGTATTTT.

This clonotype has only a few counts. The chain employs TRBV18 and TRBJ2-1; 9 bases align to TRBD1. The CDR3 sequence is 14 residues long. Germline V gene sequence: CDR1 KGHSH, CDR2 LQKENI. V lost 3 bases, J lost 6 bases, and 3 bases stayed unmatched. The CDR3 loop reads CASSPGTGINEQFF. The CDR3 DNA sequence: TGTGCCAGCTCACCTGGGACAGGGATCAATGAGCAGTTCTTC.

This clonotype appeared many times. The V call is TRBV15, the J call TRBJ2-3; D not resolved. Trimming removed 1 base from V and 0 bases from J, with 8 bases in between. Germline V gene sequence: CDR1 LNHNV, CDR2 YYDKDF (reference sequence). The CDR3 loop spans 15 amino acids. CDR3 nucleotides: TGTGCCACCAGCAGAGGCCCTTCAAGCACAGATACGCAGTATTTT. Protein: CATSRGPSSTDTQYF.

This clonotype occurred many times. The chain couples TRBV20-1 to TRBJ2-1, with 10 bases aligning to TRBD1. From germline, CDR1 is DFQATT and CDR2 SNEGSKA (reference sequence). The length of the CDR3 is 15 residues. The junction had 10 bases not matched to a gene; V was cut back by 6 bases and J by 5 bases. The CDR3 coding sequence is TGCAGTGCGGACCTATATGGACAGGGGGACAATGAGCAGTTCTTC. Translated: CSADLYGQGDNEQFF.

This sequence joins TRBV14 and TRBJ2-3; 10 positions match TRBD2. The CDR3 length is 16 residues. Germline CDR1 is SGHDN and CDR2 is FVKESK. Trimming took 4 bases from V and 4 from J; bases not matched to a gene: 8. CDR3 nucleotide sequence: TGTGCCAGCAGCCCTATAAAAGCGGGGGGGCCAGATACGCAGTATTTT. Protein: CASSPIKAGGPDTQYF.

This clonotype showed up just a few times. This chain joins TRBV18 and TRBJ2-1, with unresolved D. CDR1 is KGHSH and CDR2 is LQKENI in the germline V gene. V shed 1 base and J shed 7 bases, with 14 bases lying between them. The CDR3 loop spans 15 amino acids. DNA of the CDR3: TGTGCCAGCTCACCACTGGGCGAGGTGGGTAATGAGCAGTTCTTC. This encodes CASSPLGEVGNEQFF.

The chain is built from TRBV28 and TRBJ1-2; D is unclear. The ends were cut back, 1 base at V and 8 bases at J, with 14 bases in the middle. CDR1 is MDHEN and CDR2 is SYDVKM in the germline V gene. The CDR3 extends over 14 amino acids. The CDR3 is CASSLLIGSDGYTF. CDR3 bases: TGTGCCAGCAGTTTATTGATAGGGTCGGACGGCTACACCTTC.

This clonotype occurred a few times. The chain links TRBV6-1 to TRBJ2-3; TRBD2 aligns across 14 bases. CDR3 length equals 18 residues. Trimming at V came to 6 bases and at J to 1 base, leaving 9 bases not matched to a gene. The V gene's germline CDR1 is MNHNS and CDR2 SASEGT. The CDR3 sequence: CASRTGTSGGRRTDTQYF. CDR3 nucleotide sequence: TGTGCCAGCAGGACCGGGACTAGCGGGGGCCGACGCACAGATACGCAGTATTTT.

This clonotype was observed a handful of times. This chain's CDR3 is CAPSRQSTDTQYF. Here the CDR3 DNA reads TGTGCCCCTTCCCGGCAAAGCACAGATACGCAGTATTTT. The V and J genes are TRBV10-3 and TRBJ2-3; D unclear. The length of the CDR3 is 13 residues. V was shortened by 11 bases and J by 0 bases, with 12 bases between the two germline ends. Germline V lookup: CDR1 ENHRY, CDR2 SYGVKD.

The J gene is TRBJ2-1, the V gene TRBV11-2; 8 nucleotides match TRBD1. Losses at the gene ends were 1 base for V and 6 bases for J; bases not matched to a gene: 8. There are 16 residues in the CDR3. Germline CDR1 reads SGHAT; CDR2 reads FQNNGV. The CDR3 here is CASSLGQHTGGNEQFF. The CDR3 nucleotides are TGTGCCAGCAGCTTAGGACAACATACAGGGGGCAATGAGCAGTTCTTC.